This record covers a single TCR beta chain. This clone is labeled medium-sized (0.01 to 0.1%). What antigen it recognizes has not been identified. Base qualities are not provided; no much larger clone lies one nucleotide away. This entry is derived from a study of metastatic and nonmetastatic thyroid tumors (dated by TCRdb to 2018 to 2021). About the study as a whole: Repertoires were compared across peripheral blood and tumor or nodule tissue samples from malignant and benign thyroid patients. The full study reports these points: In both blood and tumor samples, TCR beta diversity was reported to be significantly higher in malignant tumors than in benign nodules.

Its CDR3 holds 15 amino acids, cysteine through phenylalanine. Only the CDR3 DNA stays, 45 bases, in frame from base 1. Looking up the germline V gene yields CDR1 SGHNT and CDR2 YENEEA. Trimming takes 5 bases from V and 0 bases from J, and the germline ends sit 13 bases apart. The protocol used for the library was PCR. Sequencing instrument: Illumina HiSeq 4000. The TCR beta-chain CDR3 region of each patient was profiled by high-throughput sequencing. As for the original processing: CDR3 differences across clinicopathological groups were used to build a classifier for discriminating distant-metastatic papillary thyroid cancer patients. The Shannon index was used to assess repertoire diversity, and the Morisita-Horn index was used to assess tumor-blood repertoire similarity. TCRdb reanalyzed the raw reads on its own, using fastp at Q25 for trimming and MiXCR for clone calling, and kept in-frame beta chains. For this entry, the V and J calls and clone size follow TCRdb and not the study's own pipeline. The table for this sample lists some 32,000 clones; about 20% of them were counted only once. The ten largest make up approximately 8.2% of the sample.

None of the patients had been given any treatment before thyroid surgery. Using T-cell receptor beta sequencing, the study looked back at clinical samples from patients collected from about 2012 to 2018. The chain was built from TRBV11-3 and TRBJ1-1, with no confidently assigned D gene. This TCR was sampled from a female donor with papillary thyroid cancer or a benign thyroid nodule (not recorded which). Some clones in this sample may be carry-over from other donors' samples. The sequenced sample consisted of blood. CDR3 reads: CASSPMGTLNTEAFF. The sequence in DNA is TGTGCCAGCAGCCCTATGGGCACCTTGAACACTGAAGCTTTCTTT.